These T cell receptor beta chains were read from a single sample in a study of T cell responses to AZD1222 COVID-19 vaccine. Clones were read by immunoSEQ multiplex PCR, and TCRdb kept only the in-frame ones, dropping some. The sample has over 150,000 clones, 85% to 90% seen once. The sequences come from peripheral blood, collected 28 days after the second AZD1222 dose. All receptors come from an adult who received the AZD1222 COVID-19 vaccine. Each CDR3 is given with its conserved first and last residue. D genes are given only for firm matches. Clone size, where shown, is once, few, many, or a class for clones that have expanded.

abundance	v_gene	d_gene	j_gene	CDR3aa	CDR3nt
NA	TRBV28	TRBD1	TRBJ1-5	CASSSDRGKSNQPQHF	TGTGCCAGCAGTTCGGACAGGGGTAAGAGCAATCAGCCCCAGCATTTT
NA	TRBV10-1	NA	TRBJ1-5	CASRAWGWTVHCYSNQPQHF	TGCGCCAGCCGCGCTTGGGGGTGGACAGTTCATTGCTATAGCAATCAGCCCCAGCATTTT
NA	TRBV28	NA	TRBJ2-2	CASSWGANVGELFF	TGTGCCAGCAGTTGGGGGGCGAATGTCGGGGAGCTGTTTTTT
NA	TRBV9	TRBD2	TRBJ2-1	CASSVGEGYNEQFF	TGTGCCAGCAGCGTGGGGGAGGGCTACAATGAGCAGTTCTTC
NA	TRBV6-2/TRBV6-3	TRBD2	TRBJ2-1	CASSYGGAGGLFF	TGTGCCAGCAGTTATGGCGGAGCGGGGGGGCTGTTCTTC
NA	TRBV29-1	NA	TRBJ1-1	CSAGHMNTEAFF	TGCAGCGCCGGACACATGAACACTGAAGCTTTCTTT
NA	TRBV6-6	NA	TRBJ2-7	CASTRLLARENYEQYF	TGTGCCAGCACCCGGCTGTTGGCCCGAGAGAACTACGAGCAGTACTTC
NA	TRBV10-3	NA	TRBJ2-7	CAISESEEQYF	TGTGCCATCAGTGAGTCGGAGGAGCAGTACTTC
NA	TRBV24-1	NA	TRBJ1-1	CATRQSRGPLNTEAFF	TGTGCCACCAGACAGTCTAGGGGCCCCCTGAACACTGAAGCTTTCTTT
NA	TRBV9	NA	TRBJ2-1	CASSADFKGQFF	TGTGCCAGCAGTGCGGACTTCAAAGGGCAGTTCTTC
once	TRBV6-5	NA	TRBJ2-5	CASIRAGWVGTQYF	TGTGCCAGCATCCGAGCTGGCTGGGTAGGGACCCAGTACTTC
NA	TRBV15	NA	TRBJ1-6	CATSSGTLSSYNSPLHF	TGTGCCACCAGCTCCGGGACATTGAGCTCCTATAATTCACCCCTCCACTTT
NA	TRBV19	NA	TRBJ1-2	CASKDERSLNRRSYGYTF	TGTGCCAGTAAGGATGAACGTAGCCTTAACAGGAGAAGCTATGGCTACACCTTC
NA	TRBV18	NA	TRBJ1-1	CASSPGRDTEAFF	TGTGCCAGCTCACCAGGCAGGGATACTGAAGCTTTCTTT
few	TRBV12-3/TRBV12-4	TRBD1	TRBJ1-2	CASSRQGWNGYTF	TGTGCCAGCAGCCGACAGGGGTGGAACGGCTACACCTTC
NA	TRBV6-2/TRBV6-3	NA	TRBJ2-3	CASSSTRGPDTQYF	TGTGCCAGCAGTTCGACAAGGGGCCCAGATACGCAGTATTTT
NA	TRBV2	NA	TRBJ2-7	CASSVSYEQYF	TGTGCCAGCAGTGTTTCATACGAGCAGTACTTC
NA	TRBV21-1	NA	TRBJ2-3	CAMGTVCTDTQYF	TGTGCCATGGGGACAGTTTGCACAGATACGCAGTATTTT
NA	TRBV5-1	TRBD2	TRBJ2-3	CASSLASAGGRTDTQYF	TGCGCCAGCAGCTTGGCGTCGGCGGGGGGGAGGACAGATACGCAGTATTTT
NA	TRBV18	NA	TRBJ2-3	CASSPLPPGTTSTDTQYF	TGTGCCAGCTCACCACTTCCCCCAGGGACGACTAGCACAGATACGCAGTATTTT
NA	TRBV12-2	NA	TRBJ1-3	CASRLAATYSGNTIYF	TGTGCAAGTCGCTTAGCTGCGACTTACTCTGGAAACACCATATATTTT
NA	TRBV5-6	TRBD1	TRBJ1-3	CASSLTGGRSGNTIYF	TGTGCCAGCAGCTTAACAGGGGGACGATCTGGAAACACCATATATTTT
NA	TRBV4-3	NA	TRBJ1-4	CASSQNYAGSANEKLFF	TGCGCCAGCAGCCAAAACTACGCGGGTTCAGCTAATGAAAAACTGTTTTTT
NA	TRBV7-9	NA	TRBJ1-1	CASSLAGANTEAFF	TGTGCCAGCAGCTTAGCCGGGGCGAACACTGAAGCTTTCTTT
NA	TRBV5-1	NA	TRBJ2-7	CASREGGPATYEQYF	TGCGCCAGCAGAGAGGGGGGGCCCGCGACCTACGAGCAGTACTTC
NA	TRBV7-2	TRBD1	TRBJ2-1	CASSLQGYGDEQFF	TGTGCCAGCAGCCTACAGGGGTATGGGGATGAGCAGTTCTTC
NA	TRBV30	TRBD2	TRBJ2-2	CAWSGIRGGTGELFF	TGTGCCTGGAGTGGGATCCGGGGGGGCACCGGGGAGCTGTTTTTT
NA	TRBV3-1/TRBV3-2	TRBD2	TRBJ2-5	CASSQFTSAPETQYF	TGTGCCAGCAGCCAGTTTACTAGCGCCCCAGAGACCCAGTACTTC